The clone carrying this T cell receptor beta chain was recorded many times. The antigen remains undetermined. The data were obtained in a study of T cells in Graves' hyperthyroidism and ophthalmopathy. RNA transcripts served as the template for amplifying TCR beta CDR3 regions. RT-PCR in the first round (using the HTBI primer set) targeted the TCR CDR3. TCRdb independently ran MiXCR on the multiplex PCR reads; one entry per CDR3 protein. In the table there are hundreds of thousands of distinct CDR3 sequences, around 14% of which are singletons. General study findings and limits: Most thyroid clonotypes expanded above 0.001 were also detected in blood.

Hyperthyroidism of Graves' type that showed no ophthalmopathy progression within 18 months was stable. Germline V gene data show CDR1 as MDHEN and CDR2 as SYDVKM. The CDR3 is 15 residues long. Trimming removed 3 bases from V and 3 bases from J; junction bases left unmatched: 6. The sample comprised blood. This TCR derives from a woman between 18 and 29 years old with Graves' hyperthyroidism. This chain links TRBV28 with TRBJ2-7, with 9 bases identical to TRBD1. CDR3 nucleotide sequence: TGTGCCAGCAGTTTCGGACAGGGGTATTTCTACGAGCAGTACTTC. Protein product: CASSFGQGYFYEQYF.